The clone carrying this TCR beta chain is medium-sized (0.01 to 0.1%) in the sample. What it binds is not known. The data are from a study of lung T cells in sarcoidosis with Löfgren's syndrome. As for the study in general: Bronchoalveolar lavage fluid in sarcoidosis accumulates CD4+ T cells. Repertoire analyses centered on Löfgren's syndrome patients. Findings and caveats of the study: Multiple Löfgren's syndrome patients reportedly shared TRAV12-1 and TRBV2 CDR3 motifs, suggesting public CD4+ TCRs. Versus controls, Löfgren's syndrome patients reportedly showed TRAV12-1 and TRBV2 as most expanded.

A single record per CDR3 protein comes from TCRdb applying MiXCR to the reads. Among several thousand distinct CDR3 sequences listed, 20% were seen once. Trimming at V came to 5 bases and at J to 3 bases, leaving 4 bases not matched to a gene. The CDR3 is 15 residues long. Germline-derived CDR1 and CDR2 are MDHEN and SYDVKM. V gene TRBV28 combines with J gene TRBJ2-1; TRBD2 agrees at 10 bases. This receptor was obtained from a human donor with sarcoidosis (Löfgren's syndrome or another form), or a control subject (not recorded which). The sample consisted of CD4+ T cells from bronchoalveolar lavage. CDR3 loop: CASSPSGSGYNEQFF. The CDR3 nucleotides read TGTGCCAGCAGTCCTAGCGGGAGTGGCTACAATGAGCAGTTCTTC.